The 10 T cell receptor beta chains below all came from one sample that was sequenced in a study of cytomegalovirus exposure and HLA in healthy donors. The PCR ran on 60 Vbeta and 13 Jbeta primers. TCRdb's copy holds only in-frame clones and misses some; the assay was immunoSEQ multiplex PCR. This sample carries over 70,000 clones, about 71% of them seen once, and the ten largest clones take more than 9.5%. Sequenced: PBMCs. These receptors came from a woman aged 45-60 years in good health and CMV-seropositive.

This clone occurred a few times. The chain links TRBV21-1 to TRBJ1-2. TRBV21-1 is an annotated pseudogene. The CDR3 is made up of 14 amino acids. CDR3 sequence: CASSKGVGVGGYTF. The CDR3 DNA reads as TGTGCCAGCAGCAAAGGAGTAGGAGTAGGTGGCTACACCTTC.

The rearrangement uses TRBV4-3 and TRBJ1-5, with D possibly TRBD1 on 5 matching bases. Germline V gene data show CDR1 as LGHNA and CDR2 as YSLEER. V shed 4 bases and J shed 7 bases, with 11 bases lying between them. This CDR3 has 13 amino acids. CDR3 residues: CASSPREGQPQHF. The CDR3 DNA is TGCGCCAGCAGCCCCCGGGAGGGGCAGCCCCAGCATTTT.

DNA of the CDR3: TGCGCCAGCAGCCGATCTCGGGCAGGGAGCAATCAGCCCCAGCATTTT. It codes for CASSRSRAGSNQPQHF. J is TRBJ1-5 and V is TRBV4-3, with D tentatively TRBD1 (5 bases). This CDR3 is built from 16 residues. Germline lookup yields CDR1 LGHNA and CDR2 YSLEER. Trimming pared 4 bases from V and 1 base from J, leaving 14 bases between.

The chain joins TRBV9 to TRBJ2-3, with D possibly being TRBD1 (5 bases). The CDR3 runs 15 residues. In germline, CDR1 is SGDLS, CDR2 YYNGEE. V dropped 3 bases and J dropped 0 bases, with 11 bases sitting between them. In nucleotides, the CDR3 is TGTGCCAGCAGCGGTGGGCAGGGTAGCACAGATACGCAGTATTTT. Its protein is CASSGGQGSTDTQYF. Full variable domain (rest looked up from reference TRBV9 and TRBJ2-3): DSGVTQTPKHLITATGQRVTLRCSPRSGDLSVYWYQQSLDQGLQFLIQYYNGEERAKGNILERFSAQQFPDLHSELNLSSLELGDSALYFCASSGGQGSTDTQYFGPGTRLTVL.

The gene calls are TRBV9 and TRBJ1-2; no clear D gene. CDR3 length: 14 amino acids. Trimming removed 2 bases from V and 8 bases from J, with 16 bases in between. CDR1 and CDR2 (germline): SGDLS, YYNGEE. CDR3 nucleotides: TGTGCCAGCAGCGTCGGACGGGCGGGGAGGGGCTACACCTTC. Translated, it gives CASSVGRAGRGYTF.

This clone was recorded only once. The rearrangement uses TRBV18 and TRBJ2-2; D possibly corresponds to TRBD1 (6 bases). CDR1 and CDR2 from the germline V gene are KGHSH and LQKENI. The CDR3 has 17 amino acids. The V and J ends lost 2 bases and 0 bases respectively, with 13 bases between them. The CDR3 sequence is CASSPGSGASNTGELFF. In nucleotides, the CDR3 is TGTGCCAGCTCACCAGGGTCAGGGGCCTCGAACACCGGGGAGCTGTTTTTT.

The chain couples TRBV5-1 to TRBJ2-5, with 9 positions matching TRBD2. Germline loops: CDR1 SGHRS, CDR2 YFSETQ. The CDR3 length is 19 residues. The junction had 15 bases not matched to a gene; V was cut back by 2 bases and J by 1 base. CDR3 sequence reads: CASSFLLSGGPAPQETQYF. CDR3 sequence (DNA): TGCGCCAGCAGCTTTCTCCTTAGCGGGGGACCGGCCCCCCAAGAGACCCAGTACTTC.

This clone was seen a handful of times. CDR3 region: CASTKTGLETQYF. The CDR3 DNA reads TGTGCCAGCACGAAGACAGGGTTGGAGACCCAGTACTTC. The chain links TRBV27 to TRBJ2-5; 7 bases map to TRBD1. The CDR3 length is 13 residues. The J segment lost 5 bases and the V segment lost 7 bases, leaving 7 bases of the junction unmatched. Germline V CDR1 and CDR2: MNHEY, SMNVEV (reference sequence).

The chain has TRBV5-1 and TRBJ2-2; 11 positions match TRBD2. Germline V gene data show CDR1 as SGHRS and CDR2 as YFSETQ. The V segment lost 1 base and the J segment 5 bases; nucleotides outside the gene matches: 7. The CDR3 spans 17 residues. The CDR3 bases are TGCGCCAGCAGCTTGTTCCTAGCGGGAGGAGGGACCGGGGAGCTGTTTTTT. This encodes CASSLFLAGGGTGELFF.

V usage is TRBV5-1 and J usage is TRBJ2-5, with 7 bases aligning to TRBD1. The CDR3 covers 13 residues. With V trimmed by 2 bases and J by 5 bases, 3 bases remained unmatched. The V gene's germline CDR1 is SGHRS and CDR2 YFSETQ. CDR3 sequence: CASSLKGAETQYF. The CDR3 nucleotides are TGCGCCAGCAGCTTAAAGGGGGCCGAGACCCAGTACTTC. Full variable domain (remainder filled in from reference TRBV5-1 and TRBJ2-5): KAGVTQTPRYLIKTRGQQVTLSCSPISGHRSVSWYQQTPGQGLQFLFEYFSETQRNKGNFPGRFSGRQFSNSRSEMNVSTLELGDSALYLCASSLKGAETQYFGPGTRLLVL.